The rows below give T cell receptor beta chains drawn from one sample of a study of T cells in Graves' hyperthyroidism and ophthalmopathy. TCRdb used MiXCR to reprocess the multiplex PCR reads, holding one entry per CDR3 protein. The sample gives about half a million distinct CDR3 sequences, around 21% of which show up once; roughly 29% is in the top ten. The sample was blood. These TCRs come from a man aged 18 to 35 with Graves' hyperthyroidism. Both conserved end residues are part of each CDR3. D genes are given only for firm matches. Size is omitted from some rows. Given values are once, few, many or a class for expanded clones.

J gene	clone size	V gene	D gene	CDR3 protein	CDR3 DNA
TRBJ1-2	.	TRBV12-3/TRBV12-4	TRBD1	CASSAQGVEGYTF	TGTGCCAGCAGTGCACAGGGGGTAGAAGGCTACACCTTC
TRBJ1-1	.	TRBV6-2/TRBV6-3	TRBD1	CASSGQGSSTEAFF	TGTGCCAGCAGTGGACAGGGGTCGAGCACTGAAGCTTTCTTT
TRBJ2-7	many	TRBV12-3/TRBV12-4	.	CASSSSFLLSYEQYF	TGTGCCAGCAGTTCGTCGTTCCTACTCTCCTACGAGCAGTACTTC
TRBJ2-7	.	TRBV30	.	CAWSTPREQYF	TGTGCCTGGAGTACCCCGCGCGAGCAGTACTTC
TRBJ2-7	many	TRBV30	.	CAWNRGPRNYEQYF	TGTGCCTGGAATCGTGGGCCCCGAAACTACGAGCAGTACTTC
TRBJ2-5	many	TRBV10-3	TRBD1	CAISETTGAVETQYF	TGTGCCATCAGTGAGACGACAGGGGCAGTGGAGACCCAGTACTTC
TRBJ2-5	.	TRBV5-6	.	CASNPVEVGETQYF	TGTGCCAGCAACCCCGTGGAGGTTGGTGAGACCCAGTACTTC
TRBJ2-7	.	TRBV7-3	TRBD2	CASSLSAGGLNEQYF	TGTGCCAGCAGCCTCTCGGCGGGAGGGCTAAACGAGCAGTACTTC
TRBJ1-6	.	TRBV12-3/TRBV12-4	.	CASSFRDSPLHF	TGTGCCAGCAGTTTCCGGGATTCACCCCTCCACTTT
TRBJ1-2	.	TRBV19	TRBD1	CASSMGTVGGYTF	TGTGCCAGTAGTATGGGGACAGTCGGTGGCTACACCTTC
TRBJ1-1	many	TRBV9	.	CASSVGPRDTEAFF	TGTGCCAGCAGCGTTGGACCCAGGGACACTGAAGCTTTCTTT
TRBJ1-1	many	TRBV6-4	.	CASFRGVPVVLMNTEAFF	TGTGCCAGCTTTCGGGGGGTACCAGTCGTATTAATGAACACTGAAGCTTTCTTT
TRBJ1-3	many	TRBV12-3/TRBV12-4	.	CASSFTGGGGNTIYF	TGTGCCAGCAGTTTTACAGGCGGCGGGGGAAACACCATATATTTT
TRBJ1-1	few	TRBV24-1	.	CATSDSRVAGTMNTEAFF	TGTGCCACCAGTGATTCCCGTGTGGCAGGGACCATGAACACTGAAGCTTTCTTT
TRBJ2-7	.	TRBV9	TRBD1	CASSVAGTGASGYEQYF	TGTGCCAGCAGCGTAGCTGGGACAGGCGCCTCAGGCTACGAGCAGTACTTC
TRBJ1-5	many	TRBV12-3/TRBV12-4	TRBD1	CASSRGQGNQPQHF	TGTGCCAGCAGCCGTGGACAGGGGAATCAGCCCCAGCATTTT
TRBJ2-4	.	TRBV12-3/TRBV12-4	TRBD1	CASTIDRVITKNIQYF	TGTGCCAGCACCATCGACAGGGTTATTACCAAAAACATTCAGTACTTC
TRBJ1-3	.	TRBV4-1	TRBD1	CASSQGDRGPGNTIYF	TGCGCCAGCAGCCAAGGGGACAGGGGGCCTGGAAACACCATATATTTT
TRBJ2-5	many	TRBV6-1	.	CASMGRETQYF	TGTGCCAGCATGGGGCGAGAGACCCAGTACTTC
TRBJ2-5	.	TRBV28	.	CASLDWGGETQYF	TGTGCCAGCCTAGATTGGGGAGGCGAGACCCAGTACTTC
TRBJ1-1	many	TRBV5-5	.	CASSLETLSEAFF	TGTGCCAGCAGCCTGGAGACACTTAGCGAAGCTTTCTTT
TRBJ1-2	many	TRBV6-1	.	CASSEALGALGNGYTF	TGTGCCAGCAGTGAAGCGCTGGGGGCCTTGGGGAATGGCTACACCTTC
TRBJ1-2	once	TRBV20-1	.	CSARGAVSDYGYNF	TGCAGTGCTAGAGGGGCCGTCTCCGACTATGGCTACAACTTC
TRBJ1-1	many	TRBV2	.	CASGGLPVKHTEAFF	TGTGCCAGCGGAGGTCTACCGGTAAAACACACTGAAGCTTTCTTT
TRBJ2-7	.	TRBV13	TRBD2	CASSYASGGNHEQYF	TGTGCCAGCAGCTATGCTAGCGGGGGGAACCACGAGCAGTACTTC
TRBJ2-2	.	TRBV6-1	.	CASSIDPTGSGELFF	TGTGCCAGCAGTATAGATCCAACGGGGTCCGGGGAGCTGTTTTTT
TRBJ1-6	.	TRBV7-9	.	CASSLESLASPLHF	TGTGCCAGCAGCTTGGAAAGTCTGGCATCACCCCTCCACTTT
TRBJ1-2	few	TRBV7-9	.	CASSLAQHGYTF	TGTGCCAGCAGCTTAGCTCAGCATGGCTACACCTTC
TRBJ1-3	.	TRBV12-3/TRBV12-4	.	CASSPGTPLLSGNTIYF	TGTGCCAGCTCCCCCGGGACCCCACTTCTCTCTGGAAACACCATATATTTT
TRBJ1-2	.	TRBV12-3/TRBV12-4	.	CASSLRRDYGYTF	TGTGCCAGCAGTTTAAGGAGGGACTATGGCTACACCTTC
TRBJ2-5	few	TRBV2	.	CASSDLGSAGETQYF	TGTGCCAGCAGTGACCTAGGGTCGGCAGGAGAGACCCAGTACTTC
TRBJ1-1	many	TRBV6-1	.	CASTFTENTEAFF	TGTGCCAGCACCTTTACAGAAAACACTGAAGCTTTCTTT
TRBJ2-5	once	TRBV12-3/TRBV12-4	.	CASRANTGLETQYF	TGTGCCAGCAGGGCCAACACAGGGTTGGAGACCCAGTACTTC
TRBJ2-5	many	TRBV15	.	CATSREGMGGEETQYF	TGTGCCACCAGCAGAGAGGGGATGGGGGGCGAAGAGACCCAGTACTTC
TRBJ2-7	.	TRBV13	TRBD1	CASSPPRDRGNYEQYF	TGTGCCAGCAGCCCTCCCCGGGACAGGGGAAATTACGAGCAGTACTTC
TRBJ1-5	few	TRBV10-3	.	CAISTTGGGQPQHF	TGTGCCATCAGCACTACGGGGGGCGGGCAGCCCCAGCATTTT
TRBJ1-2	many	TRBV12-3/TRBV12-4	TRBD1	CASPPGRGDYGYTF	TGTGCCAGCCCTCCCGGCAGGGGGGACTATGGCTACACCTTC
TRBJ1-1	many	TRBV28	.	CASSLYGEVNTEAFF	TGTGCCAGCAGTTTATATGGGGAGGTGAACACTGAAGCTTTCTTT